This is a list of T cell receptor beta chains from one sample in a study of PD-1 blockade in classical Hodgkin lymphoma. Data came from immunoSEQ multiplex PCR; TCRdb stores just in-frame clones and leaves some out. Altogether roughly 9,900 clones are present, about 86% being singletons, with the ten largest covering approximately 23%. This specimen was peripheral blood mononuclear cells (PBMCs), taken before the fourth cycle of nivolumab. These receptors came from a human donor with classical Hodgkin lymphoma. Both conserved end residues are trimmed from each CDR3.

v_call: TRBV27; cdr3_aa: ASSLSPGLIYEQY
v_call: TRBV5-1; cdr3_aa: ASSLALLTGLIPYEQY
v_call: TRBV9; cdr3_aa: ASSPRGFWDTQY
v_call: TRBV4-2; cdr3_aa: ASSQVTGATNTGELF
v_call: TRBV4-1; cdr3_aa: ASSQVEGAKNIQY
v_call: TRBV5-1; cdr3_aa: ASSLLAGGSGELF
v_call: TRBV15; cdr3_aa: ATSREHGQGYTEAF
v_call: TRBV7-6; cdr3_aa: ASSLVDRSLQETQY
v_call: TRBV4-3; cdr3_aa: ASSQSAPGAGANVLT
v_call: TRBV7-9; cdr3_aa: ASSQAREAF
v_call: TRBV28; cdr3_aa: ASRSGSYEKLF
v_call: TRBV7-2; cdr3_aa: ASSLGQGMESPLH
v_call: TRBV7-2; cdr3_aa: ASSLSRGIQY
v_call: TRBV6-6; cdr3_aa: ASSSDTLEPQH
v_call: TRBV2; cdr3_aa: ASTSGTYEQY
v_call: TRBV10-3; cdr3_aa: AISPKERVDTQY
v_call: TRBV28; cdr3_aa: ASSLWGQGAHNQPQH
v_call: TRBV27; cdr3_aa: ASSVGTGGHQPQH
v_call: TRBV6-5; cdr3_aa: ASSYKYEVSNQPQH
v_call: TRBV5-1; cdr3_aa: ASSLEGSGGDGYT
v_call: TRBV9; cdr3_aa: ASSARYWNTEAF
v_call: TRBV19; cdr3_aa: ASSATNLLGNQPQH
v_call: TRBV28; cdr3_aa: ASSLGATGGTEAF
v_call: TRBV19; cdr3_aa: ASSIVATSGLQETQY
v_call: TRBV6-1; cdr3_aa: ASSGTGARSYNSPLH
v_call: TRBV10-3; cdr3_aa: AISESKGSSPNIQY
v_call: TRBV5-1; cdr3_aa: ASSLEETQY
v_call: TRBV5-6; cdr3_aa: ASSPFNPSLYGYT
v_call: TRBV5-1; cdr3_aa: ASSLGLASYNEQF
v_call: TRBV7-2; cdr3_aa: ASSSGQGPTGELF
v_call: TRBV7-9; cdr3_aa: ASSFGTSYGYT
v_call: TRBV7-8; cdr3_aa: ASSQRGLDSGNTIY
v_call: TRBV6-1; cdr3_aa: ASSERDSYEQY
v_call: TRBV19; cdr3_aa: ASSIVHRAVETQY